These 26 T cell receptor beta chains originate from one sample sequenced in a study of T cells in localized non-small cell lung cancer. Profiled with immunoSEQ multiplex PCR; TCRdb holds only in-frame clones, not every one. The sample lists under 35,000 clones, 92% occurring once. Sequencing was performed on peripheral blood mononuclear cells, taken before any cancer treatment. The receptors shown here come from a woman aged 40 to 75 with stage III lung adenocarcinoma.

This clone has only one observation. The junction and the germline gene differ at one end; a read error may be behind it. The chain has TRBV7-2 and TRBJ2-1, with D possibly TRBD2 on 6 matching bases. The V gene's germline CDR1 is SGHTA and CDR2 FQGNSA. This CDR3 comprises 15 residues. DNA for the CDR3: TGTGCCGGCAGCCTAGGGGCCGGGGGTATTGTCCAGCAGTTCTTC. This encodes CAGSLGAGGIVQQFF.

This chain connects TRBV10-3 to TRBJ2-1; D gene ambiguous. With 0 bases removed from V and 4 bases from J, the gap between germline ends came to 4 bases. This CDR3 region has 13 residues. CDR1 and CDR2 (germline): ENHRY, SYGVKD. CDR3 sequence reads: CAISESLYNEQFF. For the CDR3, the DNA is TGTGCCATCAGTGAGTCTTTGTACAATGAGCAGTTCTTC.

This clone appeared once. The rearrangement joins TRBV6-1 to TRBJ1-5; a weak D match, TRBD1 (6 bases). The CDR3 has 11 amino acids. Germline CDR1 MNHNS, CDR2 SASEGT. V was shortened by 5 bases and J by 11 bases, with 10 bases between the two germline ends. CDR3 loop: CASSLQGAQHF. DNA for the CDR3: TGTGCCAGCAGTTTACAGGGTGCCCAGCATTTT.

The chain employs TRBV25-1 and TRBJ1-1; TRBD1 aligns across 7 bases. V dropped 2 bases and J dropped 7; count of bases not matched to a gene: 10. CDR1 and CDR2 (germline): MGHDK, SYGVNS. CDR3 length: 15 amino acids. The DNA of the CDR3 is TGTGCCAGCAGTGAACTCGAACAGGGGAATAATGAAGCTTTCTTT. It specifies CASSELEQGNNEAFF. The complete variable domain, with remaining parts taken from reference TRBV25-1 and TRBJ1-1, reads EADIYQTPRYLVIGTGKKITLECSQTMGHDKMYWYQQDPGMELHLIHYSYGVNSTEKGDLSSESTVSRIRTEHFPLTLESARPSHTSQYLCASSELEQGNNEAFFGQGTRLTVV.

The rearrangement joins TRBV2 to TRBJ1-1, with a tentative D call TRBD1 (6 bases). Germline CDR1 SNHLY, CDR2 FYNNEI. The V gene lost 4 bases and the J gene lost 0 bases, with 15 bases spanning the gap. There are 16 residues in the CDR3. The CDR3 nucleotides are TGTGCCAGCAGTGGGGGTCAAGACAGGTTGAACACTGAAGCTTTCTTT. Its translation is CASSGGQDRLNTEAFF.

The V and J genes are TRBV4-2 and TRBJ1-3; 7 positions agree with TRBD1. Per germline, CDR1 LGHNA and CDR2 YNFKEQ. The CDR3 is 17 amino acids. With 2 bases clipped from V and 0 bases from J, the junction kept 7 bases outside the gene matches. The CDR3 nucleotides are TGTGCCAGCAGCCAAAGGACAGGAGTCCCCTCTGGAAACACCATATATTTT. As protein: CASSQRTGVPSGNTIYF.

This CDR3 reads CASSAGTEISYGYTF. The CDR3 bases are TGTGCCAGCAGTGCCGGGACAGAGATTTCCTATGGCTACACCTTC. The chain couples TRBV2 to TRBJ1-2; 7 bases agree with TRBD1. Germline CDR1 is SNHLY and CDR2 is FYNNEI. J lost 4 bases, V lost 4 bases, and 9 bases had no gene match. This CDR3 comprises 15 residues. Full variable domain (remainder filled in from reference TRBV2 and TRBJ1-2): EPEVTQTPSHQVTQMGQEVILRCVPISNHLYFYWYRQILGQKVEFLVSFYNNEISEKSEIFDDQFSVERPDGSNFTLKIRSTKLEDSAMYFCASSAGTEISYGYTFGSGTRLTVV.

CDR3: CASTGDDYYEQYF. The CDR3 DNA reads TGTGCCAGCACCGGGGACGATTACTACGAGCAGTACTTC. The V and J genes are TRBV2 and TRBJ2-7, with D perhaps given as TRBD1 or TRBD2 (5 bases each). V lost 7 bases and J lost 3, with 13 bases in between. The CDR3 loop spans 13 amino acids. CDR1 is SNHLY, CDR2 FYNNEI, per germline.

V and J are TRBV5-5 and TRBJ2-7; D assignment may be TRBD1 or TRBD2 (5 bases each). This CDR3 is built from 15 residues. The ends were cut back, 5 bases at V and 2 bases at J, with 17 bases in the middle. Germline V gives CDR1 SGHKS, CDR2 YYEKEE (reference sequence). The CDR3 DNA reads TGTGCCAGCAGTGGCCGTAGGGACCTACCCTACGAGCAGTACTTC. Its protein is CASSGRRDLPYEQYF.

Here the CDR3 DNA reads TGTGCCAGCAGCTTGGGGCGGGACACTGAAGCTTTCTTT. As protein: CASSLGRDTEAFF. The chain is built from TRBV5-6 and TRBJ1-1; D call uncertain. From germline, CDR1 is SGHDT and CDR2 YYEEEE. Trimming removed 0 bases from V and 3 bases from J, with 6 bases in between. This CDR3 has 13 amino acids.

The J gene is TRBJ2-1, the V gene TRBV18; no clear D. The V gene's germline CDR1 is KGHSH and CDR2 LQKENI. V shed 0 bases and J shed 0 bases, with 15 bases lying between them. The CDR3 consists of 18 residues. The CDR3 DNA reads TGTGCCAGCTCACCACCGTCGGCACGGGTGAGCTCCTACAATGAGCAGTTCTTC. It specifies CASSPPSARVSSYNEQFF.

The gene calls are TRBV14 and TRBJ1-2; 7 bases map to TRBD1. With 2 bases clipped from V and 7 bases from J, the junction kept 4 bases outside the gene matches. The CDR3 loop spans 13 amino acids. The germline V gene has CDR1 SGHDN and CDR2 FVKESK. This chain's CDR3 is CASSQLTGFGYTF. The CDR3 bases are TGTGCCAGCAGCCAATTGACAGGGTTTGGCTACACCTTC.

The gene calls are TRBV5-1 and TRBJ2-7, with D perhaps matching TRBD2 (6 bases). Trimming shortened V by 4 bases and J by 0 bases, and 11 bases separated the two germline ends. Germline loops: CDR1 SGHRS, CDR2 YFSETQ. The CDR3 totals 14 residues. The CDR3 DNA is TGCGCCAGCAGCGGATTCGGGAGCTCCTACGAGCAGTACTTC. The encoded protein is CASSGFGSSYEQYF. Full variable domain (rest looked up from reference TRBV5-1 and TRBJ2-7): KAGVTQTPRYLIKTRGQQVTLSCSPISGHRSVSWYQQTPGQGLQFLFEYFSETQRNKGNFPGRFSGRQFSNSRSEMNVSTLELGDSALYLCASSGFGSSYEQYFGPGTRLTVT.

DNA of the CDR3: TGTGCCTGGAGTCGGGACCGCCCCTATGGCTACACCTTC. Residues: CAWSRDRPYGYTF. The chain combines TRBV30 with TRBJ1-2; D might be TRBD1 (5 bases). Germline V gene sequence: CDR1 GTSNPN, CDR2 SVGIG (reference sequence). The V and J ends lost 2 bases and 4 bases respectively, with 11 bases between them. CDR3 length: 13 residues.

The V call is TRBV7-2, the J call TRBJ2-2, with D possibly TRBD2 on 7 matching bases. This CDR3 region has 16 residues. Per germline, CDR1 SGHTA and CDR2 FQGNSA. Trimming took 5 bases from V and 4 from J, leaving 17 bases between them. The CDR3 reads CASSLLVGGGTGELFF. DNA of the CDR3: TGTGCCAGCAGCCTACTAGTGGGAGGGGGCACCGGGGAGCTGTTTTTT.

The chain has TRBV5-1 and TRBJ2-3; the D gene is possibly TRBD2 (7 bases). CDR3 length: 14 residues. Deletions cut 3 bases from V and 1 base from J, with 9 bases between. CDR1 SGHRS and CDR2 YFSETQ come from the germline V gene. CDR3 coding DNA: TGCGCCAGCAGCTACGGGGGGCGCACAGATACGCAGTATTTT. Encoded protein: CASSYGGRTDTQYF.

The genes are TRBV4-1 and TRBJ1-2; unclear D gene. This CDR3 spans 19 amino acids. The germline gives CDR1 MGHRA, CDR2 YSYEKL. Trimming took 4 bases from V and 3 from J, leaving 27 bases between them. The CDR3 region is CASSPNIPRRSREHYGYTF. The CDR3 DNA sequence: TGCGCCAGCAGCCCTAATATCCCACGGCGGTCCCGGGAACACTATGGCTACACCTTC.

This clone was observed once. The genes are TRBV18 and TRBJ1-5; D is perhaps TRBD1 (5 bases). This CDR3 has 15 residues. Germline CDR1 and CDR2: KGHSH and LQKENI. Between the trimmed V and J ends, which lost 4 bases and 7 bases, there was a span of 17 bases. CDR3: CASSLPGGSRQPQHF. The CDR3 nucleotides are TGTGCCAGCTCACTACCGGGGGGTTCTAGGCAGCCCCAGCATTTT.

This clone showed up just once. CDR3 region: CASSAPGTAKNTEAFF. In nucleotides, the CDR3 is TGTGCCAGCAGTGCCCCTGGGACAGCGAAGAACACTGAAGCTTTCTTT. This chain connects TRBV28 to TRBJ1-1; 7 bases map to TRBD1. Germline-derived CDR1 and CDR2 are MDHEN and SYDVKM. This CDR3 has 16 amino acids. The junction had 10 bases not matched to a gene; V was cut back by 5 bases and J by 1 base.

The chain combines TRBV6-6 with TRBJ2-3; TRBD1 is a possible D gene (5 bases). V was cut by 2 bases and J by 3 bases, with 9 bases left in between. Germline V gene sequence: CDR1 MNHNY, CDR2 SVGAGI (reference sequence). The CDR3 totals 14 residues. The CDR3 sequence is CASSYGRATDTQYF. Written as DNA, the CDR3 is TGTGCCAGCAGTTACGGCAGGGCAACAGATACGCAGTATTTT.

The chain uses TRBV28 and TRBJ2-5; tentative D call: TRBD2 (6 bases). The J call may not be correct, given that the DNA end is closer to TRBJ2-7. The CDR3 length is 16 residues. Germline CDR1 MDHEN, CDR2 SYDVKM. The CDR3, as DNA: TGTGCCAGCAGTTTCACGACCTTGGAGGGGCGTTACGAGCAGTACTTC. Encoded protein: CASSFTTLEGRYEQYF.

The chain carries TRBV4-2 and TRBJ1-1; D is undetermined. The CDR3 sequence is 13 residues long. CDR1 is LGHNA and CDR2 is YNFKEQ in the germline V gene. Trimming took off 0 bases at V and 11 bases at J, with 13 bases between the two ends. The CDR3: CASSQDERMEAFF. CDR3 bases: TGTGCCAGCAGCCAAGATGAGCGGATGGAGGCTTTCTTT.

The chain employs TRBV6-6 and TRBJ2-7; D is undetermined. The CDR3 sequence is 12 residues long. From germline, CDR1 is MNHNY and CDR2 SVGAGI (reference sequence). The V gene lost 10 bases and the J gene lost 5 bases, with 15 bases spanning the gap. The CDR3 sequence: CAIGQRMDEQYF. The DNA for the CDR3 is TGTGCCATAGGGCAGAGGATGGACGAGCAGTACTTC.

The rearrangement joins TRBV6-1 to TRBJ1-5, with D hard to call. The CDR3 is 13 amino acids. V lost 8 bases and J 6 bases, leaving 14 bases between the germline ends. Germline CDR1 is MNHNS and CDR2 is SASEGT. As DNA, the CDR3 is TGTGCCAGCTTATTGGTCGGTGGTCAGCCCCAGCATTTT. The encoded protein is CASLLVGGQPQHF.

The chain has TRBV5-1 and TRBJ1-2; tentative D call: TRBD1 (6 bases). The CDR3 has 15 residues. The V and J ends lost 4 bases and 4 bases respectively, with 17 bases between them. The germline V gene has CDR1 SGHRS and CDR2 YFSETQ. CDR3 DNA sequence: TGCGCCAGCAGCGGAACAGGGCTGAGGAGCTATGGCTACACCTTC. It yields the protein CASSGTGLRSYGYTF.

This chain connects TRBV10-3 to TRBJ2-3; TRBD2 agrees at 7 bases. V was pared by 4 bases and J by 0 bases, with 13 bases of the junction left unmatched. The CDR3 covers 18 residues. Germline CDR1 reads ENHRY; CDR2 reads SYGVKD. The chain's CDR3 is CAISGSKERGTSTDTQYF. The CDR3 DNA reads as TGTGCCATCAGTGGGTCAAAAGAGCGGGGAACTAGCACAGATACGCAGTATTTT.